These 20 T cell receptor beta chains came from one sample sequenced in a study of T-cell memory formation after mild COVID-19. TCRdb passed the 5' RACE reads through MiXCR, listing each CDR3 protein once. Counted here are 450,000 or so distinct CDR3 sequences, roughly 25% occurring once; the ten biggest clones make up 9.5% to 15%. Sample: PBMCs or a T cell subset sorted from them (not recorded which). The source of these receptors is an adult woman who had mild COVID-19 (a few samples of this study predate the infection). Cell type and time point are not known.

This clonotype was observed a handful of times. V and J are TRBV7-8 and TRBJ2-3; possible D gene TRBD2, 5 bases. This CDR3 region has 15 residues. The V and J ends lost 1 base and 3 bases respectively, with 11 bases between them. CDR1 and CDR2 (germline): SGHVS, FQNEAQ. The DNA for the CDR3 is TGTGCCAGCAGCTTAGAGGTTAGCGTGACAGATACGCAGTATTTT. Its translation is CASSLEVSVTDTQYF. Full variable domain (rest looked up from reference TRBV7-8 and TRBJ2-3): GAGVSQSPRYKVAKRGQDVALRCDPISGHVSLFWYQQALGQGPEFLTYFQNEAQLDKSGLPSDRFFAERPEGSVSTLKIQRTQQEDSAVYLCASSLEVSVTDTQYFGPGTRLTVL.

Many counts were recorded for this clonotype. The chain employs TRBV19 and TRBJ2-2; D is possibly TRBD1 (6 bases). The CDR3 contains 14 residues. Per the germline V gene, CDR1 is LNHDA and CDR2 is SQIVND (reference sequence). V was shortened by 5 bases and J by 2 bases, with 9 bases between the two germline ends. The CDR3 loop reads CASSSGTNTGELFF. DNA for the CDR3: TGTGCCAGTAGTTCCGGGACAAACACCGGGGAGCTGTTTTTT.

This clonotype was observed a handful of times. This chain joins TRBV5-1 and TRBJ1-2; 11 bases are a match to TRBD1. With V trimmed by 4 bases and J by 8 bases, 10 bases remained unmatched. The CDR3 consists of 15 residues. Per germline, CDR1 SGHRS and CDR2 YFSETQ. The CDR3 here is CASSPGTGGSRGYTF. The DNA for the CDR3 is TGCGCCAGCAGCCCGGGGACAGGGGGTTCGAGAGGCTACACCTTC.

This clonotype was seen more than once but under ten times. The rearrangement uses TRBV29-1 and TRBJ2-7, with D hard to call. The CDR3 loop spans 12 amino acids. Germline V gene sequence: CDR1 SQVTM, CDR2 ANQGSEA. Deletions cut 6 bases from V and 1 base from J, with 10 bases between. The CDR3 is CSVTTLSYEQYF. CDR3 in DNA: TGCAGCGTGACGACTCTGTCCTACGAGCAGTACTTC.

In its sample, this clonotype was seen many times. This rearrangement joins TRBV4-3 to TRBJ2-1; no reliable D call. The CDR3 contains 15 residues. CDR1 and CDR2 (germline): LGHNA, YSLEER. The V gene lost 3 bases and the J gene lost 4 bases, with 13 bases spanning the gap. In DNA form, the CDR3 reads TGCGCCAGCAGCCAGGATAGCTTATCTTACAATGAGCAGTTCTTC. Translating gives CASSQDSLSYNEQFF.

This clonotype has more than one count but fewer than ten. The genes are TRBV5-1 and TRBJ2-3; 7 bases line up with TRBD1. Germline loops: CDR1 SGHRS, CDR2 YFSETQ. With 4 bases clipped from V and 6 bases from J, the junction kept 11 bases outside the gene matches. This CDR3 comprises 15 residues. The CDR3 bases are TGCGCCAGCAGCCAACTTGAGGGGGCGAGGGATACGCAGTATTTT. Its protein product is CASSQLEGARDTQYF. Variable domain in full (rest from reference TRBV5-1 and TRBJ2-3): KAGVTQTPRYLIKTRGQQVTLSCSPISGHRSVSWYQQTPGQGLQFLFEYFSETQRNKGNFPGRFSGRQFSNSRSEMNVSTLELGDSALYLCASSQLEGARDTQYFGPGTRLTVL.

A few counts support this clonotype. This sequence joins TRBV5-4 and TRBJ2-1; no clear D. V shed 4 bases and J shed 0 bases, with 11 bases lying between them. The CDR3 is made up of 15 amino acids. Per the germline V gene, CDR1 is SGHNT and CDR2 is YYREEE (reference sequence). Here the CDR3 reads CASSPSPSSYNEQFF. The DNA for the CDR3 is TGTGCCAGCAGCCCGTCCCCGAGCTCCTACAATGAGCAGTTCTTC. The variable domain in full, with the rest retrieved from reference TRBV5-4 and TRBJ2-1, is ETGVTQSPTHLIKTRGQQVTLRCSSQSGHNTVSWYQQALGQGPQFIFQYYREEENGRGNFPPRFSGLQFPNYSSELNVNALELDDSALYLCASSPSPSSYNEQFFGPGTRLTVL.

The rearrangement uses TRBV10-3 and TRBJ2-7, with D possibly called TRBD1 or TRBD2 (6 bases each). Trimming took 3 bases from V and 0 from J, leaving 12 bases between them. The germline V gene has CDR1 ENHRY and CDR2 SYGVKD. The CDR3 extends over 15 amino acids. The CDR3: CAISEAGGLSYEQYF. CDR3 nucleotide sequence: TGTGCCATCAGTGAAGCTGGGGGGCTCTCCTACGAGCAGTACTTC.

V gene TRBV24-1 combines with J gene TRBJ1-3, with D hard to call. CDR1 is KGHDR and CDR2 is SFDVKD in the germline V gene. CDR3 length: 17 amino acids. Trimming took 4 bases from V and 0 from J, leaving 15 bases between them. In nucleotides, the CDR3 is TGTGCCACCAGTGACACGCCCGGACTGCACTCTGGAAACACCATATATTTT. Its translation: CATSDTPGLHSGNTIYF.

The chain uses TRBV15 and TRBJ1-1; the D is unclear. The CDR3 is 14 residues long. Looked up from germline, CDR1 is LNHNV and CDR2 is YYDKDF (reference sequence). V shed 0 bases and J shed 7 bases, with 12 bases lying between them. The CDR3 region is CATSRESPGREAFF. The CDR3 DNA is TGTGCCACCAGCAGAGAATCACCCGGGCGTGAAGCTTTCTTT.

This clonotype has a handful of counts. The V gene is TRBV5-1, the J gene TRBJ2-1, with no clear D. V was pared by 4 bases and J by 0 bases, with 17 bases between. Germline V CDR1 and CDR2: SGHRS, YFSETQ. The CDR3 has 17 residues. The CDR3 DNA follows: TGCGCCAGCAGCAAAACTTCTACCTCCAACTCCTACAATGAGCAGTTCTTC. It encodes CASSKTSTSNSYNEQFF.

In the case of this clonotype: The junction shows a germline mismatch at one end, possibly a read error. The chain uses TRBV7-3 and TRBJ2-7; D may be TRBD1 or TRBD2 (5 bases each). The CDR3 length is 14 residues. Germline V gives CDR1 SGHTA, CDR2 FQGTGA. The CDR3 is CASSLGDGFYEQYF. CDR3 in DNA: TGTGCAAGCAGCTTAGGGGACGGATTCTACGAGCAGTACTTC.

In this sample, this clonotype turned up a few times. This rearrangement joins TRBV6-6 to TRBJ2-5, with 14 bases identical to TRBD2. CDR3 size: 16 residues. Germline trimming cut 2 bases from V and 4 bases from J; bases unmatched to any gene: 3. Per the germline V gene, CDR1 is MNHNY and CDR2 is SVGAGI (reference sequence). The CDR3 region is CASSYGGLAGVETQYF. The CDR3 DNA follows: TGTGCCAGCAGTTACGGGGGACTAGCGGGAGTAGAGACCCAGTACTTC.

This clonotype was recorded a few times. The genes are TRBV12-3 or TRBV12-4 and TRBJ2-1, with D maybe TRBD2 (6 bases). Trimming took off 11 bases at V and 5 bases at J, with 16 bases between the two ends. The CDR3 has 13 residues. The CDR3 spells CAVGDSVNNEQFF. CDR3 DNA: TGTGCCGTCGGGGACTCCGTTAACAATGAGCAGTTCTTC.

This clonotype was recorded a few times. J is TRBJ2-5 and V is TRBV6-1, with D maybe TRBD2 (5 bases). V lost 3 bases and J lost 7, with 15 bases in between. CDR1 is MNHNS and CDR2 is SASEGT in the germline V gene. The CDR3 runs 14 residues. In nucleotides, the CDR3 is TGTGCCAGCAGTGACAGAACACACGGGGTGACCCAGTACTTC. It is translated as CASSDRTHGVTQYF.

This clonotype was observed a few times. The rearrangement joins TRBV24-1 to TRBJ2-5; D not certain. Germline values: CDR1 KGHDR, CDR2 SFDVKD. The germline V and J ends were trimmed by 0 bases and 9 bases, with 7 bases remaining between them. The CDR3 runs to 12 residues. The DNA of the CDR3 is TGTGCCACCAGTGATTTGGGTCAGGCCCAGTACTTC. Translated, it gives CATSDLGQAQYF.

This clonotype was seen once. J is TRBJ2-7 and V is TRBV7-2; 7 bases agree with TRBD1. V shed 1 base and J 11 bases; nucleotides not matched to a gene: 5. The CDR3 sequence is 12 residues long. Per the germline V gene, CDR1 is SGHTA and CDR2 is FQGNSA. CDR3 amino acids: CASSLDDRVEYF. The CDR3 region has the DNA TGTGCCAGCAGCTTAGACGACAGGGTGGAGTACTTC.

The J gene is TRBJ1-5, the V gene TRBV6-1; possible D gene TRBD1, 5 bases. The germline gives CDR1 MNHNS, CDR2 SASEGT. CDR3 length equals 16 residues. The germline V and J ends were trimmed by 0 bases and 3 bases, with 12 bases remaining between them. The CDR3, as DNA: TGTGCCAGCAGTGAAGCGGTAAGGGGTCCCAATCAGCCCCAGCATTTT. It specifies CASSEAVRGPNQPQHF.

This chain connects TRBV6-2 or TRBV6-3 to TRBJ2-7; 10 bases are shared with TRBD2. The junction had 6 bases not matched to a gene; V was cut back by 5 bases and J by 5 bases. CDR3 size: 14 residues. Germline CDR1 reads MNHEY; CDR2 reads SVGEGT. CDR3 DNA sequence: TGTGCCAGCAGTCCTAGCGGGAGACGCCACGAGCAGTACTTC. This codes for CASSPSGRRHEQYF.

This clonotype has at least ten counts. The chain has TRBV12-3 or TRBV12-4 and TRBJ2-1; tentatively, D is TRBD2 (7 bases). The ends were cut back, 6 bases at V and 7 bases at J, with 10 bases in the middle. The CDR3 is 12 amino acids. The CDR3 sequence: CASRGGGNEQFF. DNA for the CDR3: TGTGCCAGCAGAGGGGGAGGGAATGAGCAGTTCTTC.